This T cell receptor beta chain appears in the sequencing data of a study of ipilimumab plus nivolumab after autologous stem cell transplantation (dated by TCRdb to the early 2020s). Regarding the study in general: A median of 5 ipilimumab doses and 8 nivolumab doses was received by trial patients. The intent-to-treat population of the trial was made up of some 36 patients. High-risk transplant-naive patients and patients relapsing within 3 years of a first autologous transplant were included in the myeloma cohort. Patients in the trial were undergoing autologous transplant and had high-risk diffuse large B cell lymphoma, mature T cell lymphoma, or multiple myeloma.

Starting 14 to 28 days after the autologous transplant, patients began checkpoint therapy, which included ipilimumab at 1 mg/kg intravenously on day 1 of selected weeks. Nivolumab was given at 3 mg/kg intravenously on day 1 of weeks 1, 4, 7, 10, and every two weeks through week 26. This was a Phase Ib clinical trial that tested ipilimumab plus nivolumab, given as combined checkpoint inhibition, for consolidation following autologous stem cell transplantation. Broad study findings and their caveats: Combined checkpoint inhibition appeared tolerable as post-transplant consolidation, according to the authors' conclusion. The authors stated that profiles of the T cell receptor repertoire, regulatory T cell phenotype and gut microbiota provided a biologic rationale for studying this approach further.

In the case of this clone: Its antigen is still unknown. One base away there is no much larger clone; base qualities are not given.

Library generation was performed with the immunoSEQ multiplex PCR assay. TCRdb limited this immuneACCESS table to in-frame rearrangements with V and J called. A share of clones is missing; checked studies link under half to unresolved V genes, and the rest is unexplained. For this sample there are 43,000 or so clones; roughly 90% appear just once. Roughly 1% of the sample is taken by the ten largest. The receptor was isolated from a male donor with multiple myeloma. This specimen consisted of PBMCs, obtained in a trial of ipilimumab plus nivolumab as post-transplant consolidation.

CDR3 region: CASSVVQESGGELFF. The DNA sequence reads TGTGCCAGCAGCGTAGTACAGGAAAGTGGCGGGGAGCTGTTTTTT. Recombination connected TRBV9 to TRBJ2-2; matching of 5 bases hints at TRBD1 as the D gene. The germline V gene encodes CDR1 SGDLS and CDR2 YYNGEE. The CDR3 sequence holds 15 residues, the cysteine and phenylalanine included. The entry retains the CDR3 DNA only, 45 bases that are in frame from base 1. Relative to germline, V is 0 bases shorter and J is 7 bases shorter, with 13 bases between their ends.